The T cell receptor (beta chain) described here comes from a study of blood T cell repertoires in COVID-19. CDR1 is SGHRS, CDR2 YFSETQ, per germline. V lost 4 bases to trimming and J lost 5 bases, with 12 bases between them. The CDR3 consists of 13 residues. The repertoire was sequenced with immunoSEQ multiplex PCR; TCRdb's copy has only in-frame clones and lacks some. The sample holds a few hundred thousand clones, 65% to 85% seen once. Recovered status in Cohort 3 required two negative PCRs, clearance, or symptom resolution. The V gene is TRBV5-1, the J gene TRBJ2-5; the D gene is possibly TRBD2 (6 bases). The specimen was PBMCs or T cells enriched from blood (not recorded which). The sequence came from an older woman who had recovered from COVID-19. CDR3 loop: CASSGAGAETQYF. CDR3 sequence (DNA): TGCGCCAGCAGCGGAGCGGGCGCGGAGACCCAGTACTTC.